Sequencing of this T cell receptor beta chain was carried out in a study of CXCR3-negative and CXCR3-positive naive CD8 T cells. Study background: The libraries yielded about 135 million TRB reads, about 1.5 +/- 0.3 million each.

The authors prepared UMI-labeled TRB cDNA libraries by 5' RACE. TCRdb reprocessed the 5' RACE reads and keeps a single row for each CDR3 protein, giving no DNA. This listing includes about 63,000 distinct CDR3 sequences. Germline V gene sequence: CDR1 SGHTA, CDR2 FQGNSA. The length of the CDR3 is 16 residues. Those CD8+ T cells considered naive were CD45RO-CCR7+CD27+CD95-. Overall study results and limits: Naive cells used TRBV-TRBJ genes in much the same way whether CXCR3-negative or CXCR3-positive; memory cells did not. Upon cryopreservation, CXCR3 expression partially decreased, and most assays used fresh PBMCs. Compared with CXCR3-negative naive cells, CXCR3-positive naive cells showed more hydrophobic TRB CDR3s.

A remark on this clonotype: The antigen remains unidentified.

Source material: naive CXCR3+ CD8+ T cells from blood. Sample subset: CD45RO-CCR7+CD27+CD95- naive CD8+ T cells expressing CXCR3 (TNR3+). The TCR was taken from a human donor in good health. Some clones in this sample may be carry-over from other donors' samples. The chain has TRBV7-2 and TRBJ2-5; TCRdb's assignment of TRBD2 cannot be checked, as there is no DNA. CDR3 region: CASSRGTSGYQETQYF.